The text below deals with one TCR beta chain. Its antigen is not identified. This record comes from a study of T cell clusters in autoimmune cytopenias. Background on the study: A median of about 49,000 TRB reads per sample yielded a median about 2,500 distinct clonotypes.

Multiplex touch-down PCR amplified TRB using TRB-A and TRB-B pools in one tube. TCRdb re-called the multiplex PCR reads; one entry per CDR3 protein, DNA not given. Its clone listing holds about 6,000 distinct CDR3 sequences. Germline loops: CDR1 MNHEY, CDR2 SMNVEV (reference sequence). This CDR3 contains 15 residues. Study results and limitations: Healthy donors had roughly 3-fold more exclusive TRB clusters than active autoimmune hepatitis patients. TRB repertoire shifts in secondary cytopenia and chronic lymphocytic leukemia mostly reflected lymphoma, not autoimmunity.

Some 40,000 genome equivalents of blood DNA were amplified for TRB. V is TRBV27 and J is TRBJ2-2; the D gene TCRdb calls, TRBD1, cannot be checked with no DNA. The clonotype was recovered from a human donor with an autoimmune cytopenia or autoimmune hepatitis (not recorded which). Material for sequencing was peripheral blood. The chain's CDR3 is CASSLSTGGIGELFF.